This TCR beta chain emerged from a study of OX40 agonist ivuxolimab in advanced cancers. Across the whole study: Ivuxolimab was administered intravenously to patients at 0.01 to 10 mg/kg every 2 weeks.

V was pared by 3 bases and J by 4 bases, with 4 bases of the junction left unmatched. Germline V lookup: CDR1 MNHNS, CDR2 SASEGT. CDR3 size: 15 residues. General study results and limits: Clonal expansion was seen in CD4+ and CD8+ blood T cells by week 6 at 0.1 to 3.0 mg/kg. The investigators did not determine what antigen specificity the expanded peripheral T cells had.

A word on this clone: The target antigen is unknown.

Produced via immunoSEQ multiplex PCR; TCRdb's table is partial and in-frame only. This sample yields about 37,000 clones, of which about 90% are seen a single time; more than 25% belongs to the top ten. The TCR sequence derives from an adult with an advanced solid tumor such as melanoma, head and neck, liver or kidney cancer. Source: CD4+ or CD8+ T cells sorted from blood, taken in a trial of the OX40 agonist ivuxolimab. The chain carries TRBV6-1 and TRBJ1-1; 11 nucleotides align to TRBD1. CDR3 coding DNA: TGTGCCAGCAGTGATGGGACAGGGGGTCCCACTGAAGCTTTCTTT. It translates to CASSDGTGGPTEAFF.